What follows describes a single T cell receptor beta chain. Its antigen is not identified. Generation of TCR beta libraries employed quantitative 5'-RACE incorporating molecular barcodes. TCRdb called the 5' RACE reads again in MiXCR, with one record for every CDR3 protein. Here the sample spans around 390,000 distinct CDR3 sequences, 20% to 25% being singletons. This specimen belongs to a study of CD8 T cells in ankylosing spondylitis. Study-level results: Certain motif variants had earlier appeared in reactive arthritis synovial fluid and blood. Disease-linked clones reportedly showed significant enrichment in matched ankylosing spondylitis synovial fluid. There was a TCR beta motif, made of several highly homologous variants, that appeared characteristic of ankylosing spondylitis blood.

The ends were cut back, 2 bases at V and 4 bases at J, with 11 bases in the middle. The V gene's germline CDR1 is MGHDK and CDR2 SYGVNS. CDR3 size: 14 residues. The sequence came from a male donor with ankylosing spondylitis. Sequences were obtained from blood, either unsorted or a sorted T cell fraction (not recorded which). The chain links TRBV25-1 to TRBJ2-5, with D maybe TRBD2 (5 bases). The CDR3 nucleotides read TGTGCCAGCAGTGAAAACCAGGCGGGAGAGACCCAGTACTTC. This sequence encodes CASSENQAGETQYF.